The 24 T cell receptor beta chains given below trace back to one sample, sequenced in a study of cytomegalovirus exposure and HLA in healthy donors. Primers: 60 Vbeta forward and 13 Jbeta reverse. Clones were read by immunoSEQ multiplex PCR, and TCRdb kept only the in-frame ones, dropping some. This sample's table reports around 76,000 clones. Specimen: PBMCs. The source of these receptors is an older woman in good health and CMV-seronegative.

The chain couples TRBV7-2 to TRBJ2-1; weak D call: TRBD1 (5 bases). Germline-derived CDR1 and CDR2 are SGHTA and FQGNSA. Trimming took 2 bases from V and 0 from J, leaving 5 bases between them. The CDR3 spans 14 residues. CDR3 nucleotides: TGTGCCAGCAGCTTAACAGGCTCCTACAATGAGCAGTTCTTC. It translates to CASSLTGSYNEQFF.

The V call is TRBV13, the J call TRBJ2-3; no definite D call. There are 12 residues in the CDR3. Per the germline V gene, CDR1 is PRHDT and CDR2 is FYEKMQ (reference sequence). V was clipped by 4 bases and J by 1 base, with 3 bases between them. The CDR3 bases are TGTGCCAGCAGCTCCGGCACAGATACGCAGTATTTT. It yields the protein CASSSGTDTQYF.

The CDR3 DNA follows: TGCGCCAGCAGCCAGGACAGGGCGACTGGAAACACCATATATTTT. Protein product: CASSQDRATGNTIYF. The rearrangement links TRBV4-1 to TRBJ1-3; 8 bases map to TRBD1. Germline V lookup: CDR1 MGHRA, CDR2 YSYEKL. After removal of 3 bases from V and 2 bases from J, the junction contained 3 bases not matched to a gene. This CDR3 is 15 amino acids long.

The rearrangement links TRBV28 to TRBJ2-5, with 8 bases fitting TRBD2. The germline gives CDR1 MDHEN, CDR2 SYDVKM. The CDR3 contains 13 residues. V lost 6 bases, J lost 5 bases, and 5 bases stayed unmatched. CDR3 in amino acids: CASSPPGGETQYF. CDR3 nucleotide sequence: TGTGCCAGCAGCCCCCCGGGGGGGGAGACCCAGTACTTC.

In the case of this clone: Other nucleotide sequences from this sample produce the same CDR3. The rearrangement uses TRBV7-2 and TRBJ1-2, with D maybe TRBD1 (6 bases). The CDR3 contains 15 residues. Per germline, CDR1 SGHTA and CDR2 FQGNSA. Trimming left V 1 base short and J 4 bases short, with 13 bases between. The DNA for the CDR3 is TGTGCCAGCAGCTTAGGGGTAGGGGGAACCTATGGCTACACCTTC. As protein: CASSLGVGGTYGYTF.

The chain is built from TRBV15 and TRBJ2-5; 9 positions agree with TRBD2. The J call may not be correct, given that the DNA end is closer to TRBJ2-7. In germline, CDR1 is LNHNV, CDR2 YYDKDF (reference sequence). The CDR3 runs to 16 residues. The CDR3 sequence: CATSRDPGLAAYEQYF. The CDR3 DNA sequence: TGTGCCACCAGCAGAGATCCGGGACTAGCCGCCTACGAGCAGTACTTC.

The chain is built from TRBV28 and TRBJ2-7; 11 positions match TRBD1. The junction had 6 bases not matched to a gene; V was cut back by 0 bases and J by 5 bases. This CDR3 has 16 residues. Germline lookup yields CDR1 MDHEN and CDR2 SYDVKM. The CDR3 bases are TGTGCCAGCAGTTTATGGGGGGACAGGGGGGACGACGAGCAGTACTTC. Protein sequence: CASSLWGDRGDDEQYF. The whole variable domain, filled in from reference TRBV28 and TRBJ2-7, reads DVKVTQSSRYLVKRTGEKVFLECVQDMDHENMFWYRQDPGLGLRLIYFSYDVKMKEKGDIPEGYSVSREKKERFSLILESASTNQTSMYLCASSLWGDRGDDEQYFGPGTRLTVT.

V gene TRBV4-1 combines with J gene TRBJ2-1; possibly TRBD2 for D (5 bases). Germline V gene data show CDR1 as MGHRA and CDR2 as YSYEKL. The germline V and J ends were trimmed by 1 base and 5 bases, with 12 bases remaining between them. The CDR3 is made up of 15 amino acids. The CDR3 DNA reads TGCGCCAGCAGCCAAGGCCAAGCGGTCCACAATGAGCAGTTCTTC. Protein sequence: CASSQGQAVHNEQFF.

This sequence joins TRBV4-3 and TRBJ2-3; 10 nucleotides agree with TRBD2. The trim removed 1 base at V and 6 bases at J, leaving 10 bases unmatched. The germline gives CDR1 LGHNA, CDR2 YSLEER. The CDR3 extends over 17 amino acids. In DNA, the CDR3 is TGCGCCAGCAGCCAAGGAGGCGCCGGGACTAGCGTCGATACGCAGTATTTT. Its protein is CASSQGGAGTSVDTQYF.

This chain links TRBV7-9 with TRBJ2-3; D might be TRBD1 (5 bases). CDR3 length: 12 residues. Per germline, CDR1 SEHNR and CDR2 FQNEAQ (reference sequence). The ends were cut back, 1 base at V and 15 bases at J, with 14 bases in the middle. The CDR3 sequence is CASSLVSGFFYF. CDR3 coding DNA: TGTGCCAGCAGCTTAGTTTCAGGGTTCTTCTATTTT.

The chain joins TRBV23-1 to TRBJ1-1, with 7 bases that match TRBD1. TRBV23-1 is placed among ORFs of uncertain function. The CDR3 consists of 14 residues. After removal of 6 bases from V and 2 bases from J, the junction contained 6 bases not matched to a gene. CDR3 loop: CASRATGANTEAFF. The CDR3 region has the DNA TGCGCCAGCAGAGCCACAGGGGCCAACACTGAAGCTTTCTTT.

The chain recombines TRBV28 with TRBJ2-7, with D possibly matching TRBD2 (6 bases). The V gene's germline CDR1 is MDHEN and CDR2 SYDVKM. V was clipped by 1 base and J by 6 bases, with 16 bases between them. CDR3 length equals 15 residues. DNA for the CDR3: TGTGCCAGCAGTTTATATCGGGAGACTCGCGGCGAGCAGTACTTC. It is translated as CASSLYRETRGEQYF.

V usage is TRBV28 and J usage is TRBJ2-7; 11 bases line up with TRBD2. The V gene end was trimmed by 6 bases and the J gene end by 4 bases; junction bases not matched to a gene: 2. This CDR3 contains 13 residues. From germline, CDR1 is MDHEN and CDR2 SYDVKM. The CDR3 here is CASRGLAVYEQYF. In DNA form, the CDR3 reads TGTGCCAGCAGGGGACTAGCGGTATACGAGCAGTACTTC.

V gene TRBV5-1 combines with J gene TRBJ1-3; TRBD1 aligns across 11 bases. Trimming removed 0 bases from V and 1 base from J; junction bases left unmatched: 3. CDR1 and CDR2 (germline): SGHRS, YFSETQ. This CDR3 is built from 17 residues. CDR3 protein: CASSLVGQGGSGNTIYF. CDR3 nucleotides: TGCGCCAGCAGCTTGGTGGGACAGGGGGGATCTGGAAACACCATATATTTT.

The chain links TRBV19 to TRBJ1-2; 12 bases agree with TRBD1. After removal of 11 bases from V and 8 bases from J, the junction contained 9 bases not matched to a gene. There are 13 residues in the CDR3. Germline CDR1 LNHDA, CDR2 SQIVND (reference sequence). CDR3 sequence (DNA): TGTGCCGGGACAGGGGGCGCCGTCGGGGGCTACACCTTC. This encodes CAGTGGAVGGYTF.

This chain uses TRBV5-4 with TRBJ2-3; 7 bases align to TRBD1. The germline V gene has CDR1 SGHNT and CDR2 YYREEE (reference sequence). The CDR3 is 15 residues long. V shed 0 bases and J 4 bases; nucleotides not matched to a gene: 5. The DNA of the CDR3 is TGTGCCAGCAGCTTGGTGACAGGGACCGCAGATACGCAGTATTTT. Amino acid sequence: CASSLVTGTADTQYF. The variable domain in full, with the rest retrieved from reference TRBV5-4 and TRBJ2-3, is ETGVTQSPTHLIKTRGQQVTLRCSSQSGHNTVSWYQQALGQGPQFIFQYYREEENGRGNFPPRFSGLQFPNYSSELNVNALELDDSALYLCASSLVTGTADTQYFGPGTRLTVL.

V usage is TRBV6-1 and J usage is TRBJ2-4, with a weak D call TRBD2 (5 bases). The germline V gene has CDR1 MNHNS and CDR2 SASEGT. This CDR3 has 15 residues. Trimming removed 6 bases at V and 0 bases at J, with 12 bases between. The CDR3 DNA sequence: TGTGCCAGCAGCGGAGCGGAGCTAGCCAAAAACATTCAGTACTTC. This codes for CASSGAELAKNIQYF.

V is TRBV28 and J is TRBJ2-1; 9 positions match TRBD1. The germline V gene has CDR1 MDHEN and CDR2 SYDVKM. The CDR3 consists of 13 residues. With 11 bases clipped from V and 3 bases from J, the junction kept 5 bases outside the gene matches. CDR3 sequence reads: CAVPGQGYNEQFF. In DNA, the CDR3 is TGTGCCGTACCGGGACAGGGCTACAATGAGCAGTTCTTC.

CDR3 region: CASGQGLLTEAFF. CDR3 nucleotides: TGTGCCAGCGGACAGGGCCTACTCACTGAAGCTTTCTTT. This chain joins TRBV28 and TRBJ1-1, with 8 bases matching TRBD1. Germline V gives CDR1 MDHEN, CDR2 SYDVKM. J was trimmed by 4 bases and V by 8 bases; bases with no gene match: 6. The CDR3 extends over 13 amino acids.

The V gene is TRBV28, the J gene TRBJ1-2; 7 bases map to TRBD1. The germline CDR1 and CDR2 sequences are MDHEN and SYDVKM. This CDR3 comprises 15 residues. The junction had 8 bases not matched to a gene; V was cut back by 1 base and J by 6 bases. Here the CDR3 reads CASSLSVTGTNGYTF. DNA of the CDR3: TGTGCCAGCAGTTTATCTGTGACAGGGACAAATGGCTACACCTTC.

Comment on this clone: The same CDR3 can be traced to other DNA sequences in this sample. The chain has TRBV7-6 and TRBJ2-7; 8 positions agree with TRBD1. V was clipped by 1 base and J by 5 bases; unmatched bases: 4. Germline-derived CDR1 and CDR2 are SGHVS and FNYEAQ. The CDR3 totals 14 residues. The DNA for the CDR3 is TGTGCCAGCAGCTTAGAGACAGGGGACAACGAGCAGTACTTC. Residues: CASSLETGDNEQYF.

The rearrangement uses TRBV7-2 and TRBJ2-3, with 15 nucleotides matching TRBD2. Germline V CDR1 and CDR2: SGHTA, FQGNSA. CDR3 length: 17 amino acids. V trimming: 3 bases; J trimming: 6 bases; junction bases outside the gene matches: 7. CDR3 bases: TGTGCCAGCAGCTTGAGACGAGGACTAGCGGGAGGGGATACGCAGTATTTT. It encodes CASSLRRGLAGGDTQYF.

The V and J genes are TRBV11-3 and TRBJ2-7, with a weak D call TRBD1 (6 bases). V lost 1 base and J lost 6, with 7 bases in between. The CDR3 length is 12 residues. CDR1 SGHNT and CDR2 YENEEA come from the germline V gene. The CDR3 DNA reads TGTGCCAGCAGCTTAGGAGGGGGCGAGCAGTACTTC. Translation gives CASSLGGGEQYF.

The gene calls are TRBV27 and TRBJ2-5, with D tentatively TRBD2 (5 bases). The CDR3 is 11 amino acids. From germline, CDR1 is MNHEY and CDR2 SMNVEV (reference sequence). The V end lost 3 bases, the J end lost 10 bases, and 9 bases lay between the germline ends. For the CDR3, the DNA is TGTGCCAGCAGTTTTGAGGGTTACCAGTACTTC. As protein: CASSFEGYQYF.